A single sample is the source of the 10 T cell receptor beta chains below, sequenced in a study of blood T cells in healthy people across ages. The authors ran a second PCR of about 6 to 12 cycles using a sample-barcoded 5' primer and a J-beta primer mix. TCRdb reprocessed the 5' RACE reads via MiXCR and lists one record per CDR3 protein. The top ten clones hold approximately 20% of a sample with roughly 800,000 distinct CDR3 sequences, nearly 60% of them seen once. Material for sequencing was blood. These receptor sequences come from a man aged 25 to 40 in good health.

This clonotype was detected only a few times. The gene calls are TRBV20-1 and TRBJ2-1, with TRBD2 as a possible D gene (5 bases). The CDR3 spans 15 residues. Trimming left V 4 bases short and J 3 bases short, with 16 bases between. Germline CDR1 and CDR2: DFQATT and SNEGSKA (reference sequence). The CDR3 region has the DNA TGCAGTGCTAAGTTCGGGGAAGACGGCTACAATGAGCAGTTCTTC. Protein: CSAKFGEDGYNEQFF.

CDR3 in DNA: TGTGCCACCAGCAGGGGGGCCAGCCAAAACACTGAAGCTTTCTTT. This translates into CATSRGASQNTEAFF. The chain is built from TRBV15 and TRBJ1-1; tentative D call: TRBD1 (6 bases). Germline V gene lookup returns CDR1 LNHNV and CDR2 YYDKDF (reference sequence). This CDR3 spans 15 amino acids. V gave up 3 bases and J gave up 2 bases, with 13 bases separating them.

This chain links TRBV7-9 with TRBJ1-1; no firm D call. Germline V gene data show CDR1 as SEHNR and CDR2 as FQNEAQ (reference sequence). V was trimmed by 1 base and J by 10 bases, leaving 7 bases between them. CDR3 size: 11 residues. The DNA of the CDR3 is TGTGCCAGCAGCTTAGGGCCTGGAGCTTTCTTT. Amino acids: CASSLGPGAFF.

This clonotype occurred a few times. The chain uses TRBV18 and TRBJ1-2; D might be TRBD1 (6 bases). The V and J ends lost 8 bases and 4 bases respectively, with 11 bases between them. The CDR3 spans 12 residues. The germline CDR1 and CDR2 sequences are KGHSH and LQKENI. The CDR3 protein is CASAGATYGYTF. Here the CDR3 DNA reads TGTGCCAGCGCGGGGGCTACCTATGGCTACACCTTC. Variable domain in full (rest from reference TRBV18 and TRBJ1-2): NAGVMQNPRHLVRRRGQEARLRCSPMKGHSHVYWYRQLPEEGLKFMVYLQKENIIDESGMPKERFSAEFPKEGPSILRIQQVVRGDSAAYFCASAGATYGYTFGSGTRLTVV.

The V and J genes are TRBV4-2 and TRBJ2-5; D call uncertain. The ends were cut back, 5 bases at V and 5 bases at J, with 12 bases in the middle. CDR3 size: 13 residues. Per germline, CDR1 LGHNA and CDR2 YNFKEQ. The CDR3 loop is CASSSFGLETQYF. In DNA form, the CDR3 reads TGTGCCAGCAGCTCTTTCGGGCTGGAGACCCAGTACTTC.

The chain has TRBV28 and TRBJ2-7; tentative D call: TRBD1 (6 bases). The CDR3 has 15 residues. Looked up from germline, CDR1 is MDHEN and CDR2 is SYDVKM. Trimming shortened V by 6 bases and J by 0 bases, and 15 bases separated the two germline ends. The CDR3 sequence is CASSSGTRGSYEQYF. The CDR3 DNA reads TGTGCCAGCAGCTCAGGGACAAGGGGCTCCTACGAGCAGTACTTC.

This clonotype has more than one count but fewer than ten. The V gene is TRBV20-1, the J gene TRBJ2-7; possibly TRBD1 for D (6 bases). V gave up 4 bases and J gave up 3 bases, with 16 bases separating them. This CDR3 spans 14 amino acids. The V gene's germline CDR1 is DFQATT and CDR2 SNEGSKA (reference sequence). The chain's CDR3 is CSANQGLGLYEQYF. The CDR3 region has the DNA TGCAGTGCTAATCAGGGGTTAGGTCTCTACGAGCAGTACTTC.

The chain combines TRBV12-3 or TRBV12-4 with TRBJ2-1, with TRBD2 matching over 8 bases. J was trimmed by 8 bases and V by 1 base; bases with no gene match: 4. The CDR3 is 14 residues long. The CDR3 region has the DNA TGTGCCAGCAGTTTAGGGACTAGCCTCCATGAGCAGTTCTTC. Translated: CASSLGTSLHEQFF.

The chain joins TRBV10-3 to TRBJ2-1, with 10 bases matching TRBD2. The J call is uncertain, as TRBJ2-7 better fits the DNA end. This CDR3 is built from 14 residues. The germline V gene encodes CDR1 ENHRY and CDR2 SYGVKD. The CDR3 DNA follows: TGTGCCGTAGCTAGCGGGAGCTCCTACAATGAGCAGTACTTC. This encodes CAVASGSSYNEQYF.

This clonotype showed up just a few times. The chain uses TRBV7-9 and TRBJ2-1; D may be TRBD1 (6 bases). Per germline, CDR1 SEHNR and CDR2 FQNEAQ (reference sequence). There are 14 residues in the CDR3. With 4 bases removed from V and 8 bases from J, the gap between germline ends came to 15 bases. The CDR3 here is CASSSQGPFYEQFF. DNA of the CDR3: TGTGCCAGCAGCTCCCAGGGGCCATTTTATGAGCAGTTCTTC.